The 10 T cell receptor beta chains reported below all come from one sample, sequenced in a study of CD8 T cells in ankylosing spondylitis. No cognate antigen is known for these TCRs. Points from the study as a whole: Blood of patients with ankylosing spondylitis appeared to be characterized by a TCR beta motif of eight highly homologous variants.

TCRdb re-called the 5' RACE reads with MiXCR, one entry per CDR3 protein. The data hold about 840,000 distinct CDR3 sequences, with about 11% observed a single time. Sequencing was done on a sample of blood, either unsorted or a sorted T cell fraction (not recorded which). The receptors originated from a male donor with ankylosing spondylitis.

J is TRBJ2-3 and V is TRBV20-1, with 10 positions matching TRBD2. The CDR3 extends over 15 amino acids. J gave up 5 bases and V 0 bases, and 5 bases lay outside the gene matches. Per the germline V gene, CDR1 is DFQATT and CDR2 is SNEGSKA (reference sequence). The CDR3 DNA reads as TGCAGTGCTAGAGAAAACCCTAGCGGGAGAGATACGCAGTATTTT. It encodes CSARENPSGRDTQYF.

This clonotype was counted only a few times. V and J are TRBV11-3 and TRBJ2-1; TRBD1 matches 9 bases. Germline CDR1 is SGHNT and CDR2 is YENEEA. This CDR3 is built from 15 residues. With V trimmed by 3 bases and J by 10 bases, 10 bases remained unmatched. The CDR3 loop is CASSFDRGAGEEQFF. Written as DNA, the CDR3 is TGTGCCAGCAGCTTTGACAGGGGGGCTGGGGAGGAGCAGTTCTTC.

The rearrangement joins TRBV18 to TRBJ2-5; TRBD1 might be the D (6 bases). Per germline, CDR1 KGHSH and CDR2 LQKENI. The CDR3 has 13 amino acids. V was clipped by 6 bases and J by 5 bases, with 13 bases between them. The CDR3: CASSQQGDETQYF. CDR3 sequence (DNA): TGTGCCAGCTCTCAACAGGGTGACGAGACCCAGTACTTC.

The rearrangement joins TRBV6-1 to TRBJ1-2; D might be TRBD1 (5 bases). V was shortened by 7 bases and J by 4 bases, with 16 bases between the two germline ends. CDR3 length equals 14 residues. In germline, CDR1 is MNHNS, CDR2 SASEGT. The CDR3 DNA follows: TGTGCCAGCACCGGGGCCTCAACCCCCTATGGCTACACCTTC. Protein product: CASTGASTPYGYTF.

This clonotype was seen many times. The chain links TRBV7-2 to TRBJ1-4, with 11 bases matching TRBD1. Germline V gene data show CDR1 as SGHTA and CDR2 as FQGNSA. CDR3 length: 14 residues. V gave up 5 bases and J gave up 8 bases; unmatched junction bases: 4. The CDR3 DNA sequence: TGTGCCAGCAGCCGGGACAGGGGGGGCGAAAAACTGTTTTTT. Encoded protein: CASSRDRGGEKLFF. The entire variable domain, with the rest obtained from reference TRBV7-2 and TRBJ1-4, is as follows: GAGVSQSPSNKVTEKGKDVELRCDPISGHTALYWYRQSLGQGLEFLIYFQGNSAPDKSGLPSDRFSAERTGGSVSTLTIQRTQQEDSAVYLCASSRDRGGEKLFFGSGTQLSVL.

The table lists this clonotype with many counts. V usage is TRBV10-3 and J usage is TRBJ2-3; 7 bases match TRBD2. The germline gives CDR1 ENHRY, CDR2 SYGVKD. This CDR3 has 13 amino acids. J gave up 0 bases and V 10 bases, and 4 bases lay outside the gene matches. CDR3 DNA: TGTGCCAGCGGGGGAGCTAGCACAGATACGCAGTATTTT. As protein: CASGGASTDTQYF.

The chain carries TRBV20-1 and TRBJ1-5; a weak D match, TRBD1 (5 bases). Trimming removed 6 bases from V and 2 bases from J, with 20 bases in between. CDR1 is DFQATT and CDR2 is SNEGSKA in the germline V gene (reference sequence). CDR3 length: 16 amino acids. The CDR3 loop reads CSARRGGAWGNQPQHF. In DNA form, the CDR3 reads TGCAGTGCCCGCCGCGGAGGGGCATGGGGCAATCAGCCCCAGCATTTT.

The chain recombines TRBV7-2 with TRBJ1-2; 7 bases are a match to TRBD1. From germline, CDR1 is SGHTA and CDR2 FQGNSA. The V gene end was trimmed by 5 bases and the J gene end by 7 bases; junction bases not matched to a gene: 7. The CDR3 totals 13 residues. In DNA, the CDR3 is TGTGCCAGCAGCCCCCACAGGGGACGTGGCTACACCTTC. Protein product: CASSPHRGRGYTF.

This clonotype was found once. V usage is TRBV7-8 and J usage is TRBJ1-1; D is uncertain. The CDR3 spans 13 residues. Trimming cost V 1 base and J 9 bases, with 12 bases left between them. Germline V gene lookup returns CDR1 SGHVS and CDR2 FQNEAQ. DNA of the CDR3: TGTGCCAGCAGCTTAGGGCAGGCGATTAAAGCTTTCTTT. This codes for CASSLGQAIKAFF.

This clonotype was seen at least ten times. J is TRBJ1-2 and V is TRBV5-1, with D possibly TRBD1 on 6 matching bases. Between the trimmed V and J ends, which lost 4 bases and 7 bases, there was a span of 14 bases. The CDR3 is made up of 13 amino acids. The germline V gene encodes CDR1 SGHRS and CDR2 YFSETQ. CDR3 loop: CASSPRTAVGYTF. The DNA for the CDR3 is TGCGCCAGCAGCCCAAGGACAGCGGTTGGCTACACCTTC.